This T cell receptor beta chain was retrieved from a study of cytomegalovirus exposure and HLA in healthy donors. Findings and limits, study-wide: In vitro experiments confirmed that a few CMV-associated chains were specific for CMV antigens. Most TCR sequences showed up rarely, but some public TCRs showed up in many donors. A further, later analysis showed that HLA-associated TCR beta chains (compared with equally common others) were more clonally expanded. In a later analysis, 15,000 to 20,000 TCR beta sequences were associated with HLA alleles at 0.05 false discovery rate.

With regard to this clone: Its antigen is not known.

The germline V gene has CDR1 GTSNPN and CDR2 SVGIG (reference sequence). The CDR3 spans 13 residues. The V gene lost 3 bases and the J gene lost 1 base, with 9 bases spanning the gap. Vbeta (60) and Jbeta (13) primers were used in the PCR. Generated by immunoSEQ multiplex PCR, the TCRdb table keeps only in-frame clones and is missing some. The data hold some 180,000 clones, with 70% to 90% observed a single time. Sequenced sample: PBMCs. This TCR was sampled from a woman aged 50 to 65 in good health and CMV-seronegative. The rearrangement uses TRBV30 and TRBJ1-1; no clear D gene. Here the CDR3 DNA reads TGTGCCTGGAGCTCCGGAGGGAACACTGAAGCTTTCTTT. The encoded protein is CAWSSGGNTEAFF.